This entry describes one T cell receptor beta chain. Its antigen is still unknown. This entry is derived from a study of shared clonotypes between healthy human individuals. Study-wide background: Donor ages ranged 18 to 49 years: a couple of women, three men.

The data were produced by immunoSEQ multiplex PCR, yet TCRdb's version contains in-frame clones alone and is incomplete. The table has 2 million to 3 million clones, approximately 93% seen once. V dropped 0 bases and J dropped 6 bases, with 10 bases sitting between them. In germline, CDR1 is SGHRS, CDR2 YFSETQ. CDR3 length: 13 residues. Study-level findings and limits: Shared clonotypes: approximately 4.5% naive CD4, 3% to 3.5% naive CD8, 2.3% memory CD4, approximately 0.37% memory CD8.

The chain recombines TRBV5-1 with TRBJ2-7, with D perhaps matching TRBD1 (6 bases). The sequence derives from a man between 18 and 29 years old in good health. Some clones in this sample may be carry-over from other donors' samples. The sample taken for sequencing was naive CD4+ T cells from PBMCs. Subset given: CD45RA+ positively selected. Here the CDR3 DNA reads TGCGCCAGCAGCTTGGCTTCACAGGGCGAGCAGTACTTC. Its translation: CASSLASQGEQYF.